The sequence of this T cell receptor beta chain was determined in a study of blood T cells in healthy people across ages. Whole-study results and caveats: Naive CD4+ cell counts and diversity both ran higher in long-lived than in aged donors. While age rose, TCR beta diversity per million T cells dropped in a roughly linear way.

Remarks on this clonotype: Antigen: not known.

Each donor's blood draw was around 10 milliliters of peripheral blood. The extraction recovered at least 5 micrograms of total RNA per sample. A sample-barcoded 5' primer and a J-beta primer mix were used in a second PCR of about 7 to 12 cycles. TCRdb called the 5' RACE reads again in MiXCR, with one record for every CDR3 protein. The table includes hundreds of thousands of distinct CDR3 sequences, around 45% detected once. The sequenced material came from blood. This receptor was obtained from a woman aged 60 to 75 in good health.

The DNA for the CDR3 is TGCAGTGCTCTAGGCGGTCAGGGGGTCAATGAGCAGTTCTTC. It specifies CSALGGQGVNEQFF. The chain combines TRBV20-1 with TRBJ2-1, with 7 nucleotides matching TRBD1. Germline V gives CDR1 DFQATT, CDR2 SNEGSKA (reference sequence). This CDR3 has 14 amino acids. The V and J ends lost 5 bases and 6 bases, in that order; junction bases with no gene match: 10.